Shown below are 27 T cell receptor beta chains from a single sample sequenced in a study of graft-versus-host responses after intestinal transplantation. The data were produced by immunoSEQ multiplex PCR, yet TCRdb's version contains in-frame clones alone and is incomplete. This table has tens of thousands of clones, about 85% appearing once. For these receptors, no antigen is known. Sequencing used unstimulated CD4+ T cells sorted from spleen or lymph node cells, obtained before transplant. These receptors originate from a human donor who was the organ donor for an intestinal transplant.

This rearrangement joins TRBV5-1 to TRBJ2-5, with no clear D. This CDR3 has 13 amino acids. With 0 bases removed from V and 1 base from J, the gap between germline ends came to 4 bases. Germline lookup yields CDR1 SGHRS and CDR2 YFSETQ. The chain's CDR3 is CASSLEAQETQYF. In DNA form, the CDR3 reads TGCGCCAGCAGCTTGGAAGCCCAAGAGACCCAGTACTTC.

The rearrangement joins TRBV15 to TRBJ2-5, with 7 nucleotides matching TRBD1. V trimming: 6 bases; J trimming: 4 bases; junction bases outside the gene matches: 11. The germline V gene has CDR1 LNHNV and CDR2 YYDKDF (reference sequence). This CDR3 spans 15 amino acids. The chain's CDR3 is CATRSTSTGIETQYF. CDR3 nucleotide sequence: TGTGCCACCAGGTCCACATCGACAGGGATAGAGACCCAGTACTTC.

J is TRBJ2-7 and V is TRBV4-1, with D perhaps matching TRBD2 (7 bases). Germline V CDR1 and CDR2: MGHRA, YSYEKL. The CDR3 covers 14 residues. The V and J ends lost 4 bases and 3 bases respectively, with 13 bases between them. The CDR3 sequence: CASSRGGPVYEQYF. CDR3 DNA sequence: TGCGCCAGCAGCCGGGGGGGGCCGGTCTACGAGCAGTACTTC.

The chain recombines TRBV5-1 with TRBJ1-1; maybe TRBD1 (5 bases). CDR3 size: 15 residues. V was shortened by 4 bases and J by 5 bases, with 18 bases between the two germline ends. Germline V gene lookup returns CDR1 SGHRS and CDR2 YFSETQ. This CDR3 is CASSPHGRGGTEAFF. CDR3 bases: TGCGCCAGCAGCCCCCACGGGAGGGGAGGGACTGAAGCTTTCTTT.

The V and J genes are TRBV5-4 and TRBJ1-2; 10 bases fit TRBD1. Germline trimming cut 5 bases from V and 3 bases from J; bases unmatched to any gene: 16. The CDR3 loop spans 18 amino acids. Germline V gene lookup returns CDR1 SGHNT and CDR2 YYREEE (reference sequence). The CDR3 nucleotides read TGTGCCAGCAGGCGGACCGGGACAGGGGAATTTTCCTACTATGGCTACACCTTC. Amino acids: CASRRTGTGEFSYYGYTF.

This chain joins TRBV5-1 and TRBJ2-5; 7 bases match TRBD1. Germline V lookup: CDR1 SGHRS, CDR2 YFSETQ. The CDR3 extends over 13 amino acids. V lost 3 bases and J lost 5; bases outside the gene matches: 4. CDR3: CASSWYRGETQYF. The CDR3, as DNA: TGCGCCAGCAGCTGGTACAGGGGTGAGACCCAGTACTTC.

This chain links TRBV7-9 with TRBJ2-7, with 9 bases fitting TRBD2. The CDR3 extends over 17 amino acids. The J segment lost 5 bases and the V segment lost 2 bases, leaving 13 bases of the junction unmatched. Per germline, CDR1 SEHNR and CDR2 FQNEAQ (reference sequence). The CDR3 loop is CASSLTRAGGPKDEQYF. DNA for the CDR3: TGTGCCAGCAGCTTAACCCGCGCGGGAGGGCCAAAGGACGAGCAGTACTTC.

The chain has TRBV28 and TRBJ1-5; 7 positions agree with TRBD1. The CDR3 length is 16 residues. CDR1 and CDR2 (germline): MDHEN, SYDVKM. After removal of 7 bases from V and 3 bases from J, the junction contained 12 bases not matched to a gene. The CDR3 DNA follows: TGTGCCAGCACCGGCCGAGGACAGGTGCTCAATCAGCCCCAGCATTTT. It translates to CASTGRGQVLNQPQHF.

The V and J genes are TRBV13 and TRBJ2-1; D is unclear. V was trimmed by 1 base and J by 10 bases, leaving 11 bases between them. The CDR3 contains 13 residues. CDR1 PRHDT and CDR2 FYEKMQ come from the germline V gene (reference sequence). CDR3 nucleotides: TGTGCCAGCAGCTTAGTTCGCCCCGGGGAGCAGTTCTTC. The encoded protein is CASSLVRPGEQFF. Full variable domain (outside the CDR3, taken from reference TRBV13 and TRBJ2-1): AAGVIQSPRHLIKEKRETATLKCYPIPRHDTVYWYQQGPGQDPQFLISFYEKMQSDKGSIPDRFSAQQFSDYHSELNMSSLELGDSALYFCASSLVRPGEQFFGPGTRLTVL.

This chain links TRBV30 with TRBJ2-5, with D possibly matching TRBD1 (6 bases). V lost 2 bases to trimming and J lost 3 bases, with 16 bases between them. This CDR3 is 15 amino acids long. The germline V gene encodes CDR1 GTSNPN and CDR2 SVGIG (reference sequence). The CDR3 DNA is TGTGCCTGGAGTTCTAAGTGGACAGAAGAAGAGACCCAGTACTTC. Protein product: CAWSSKWTEEETQYF. Full variable domain (rest looked up from reference TRBV30 and TRBJ2-5): SQTIHQWPATLVQPVGSPLSLECTVEGTSNPNLYWYRQAAGRGLQLLFYSVGIGQISSEVPQNLSASRPQDRQFILSSKKLLLSDSGFYLCAWSSKWTEEETQYFGPGTRLLVL.

The rearrangement joins TRBV9 to TRBJ1-1; D perhaps matches TRBD1 (5 bases). Trimming removed 2 bases from V and 6 bases from J, with 11 bases in between. This CDR3 has 13 amino acids. Germline-derived CDR1 and CDR2 are SGDLS and YYNGEE. The CDR3 DNA sequence: TGTGCCAGCAGCGTTTTACCAGGGCCTGAAGCTTTCTTT. Translated, it gives CASSVLPGPEAFF.

The chain combines TRBV11-2 with TRBJ1-6, with 7 bases matching TRBD1. This CDR3 has 14 amino acids. Germline V CDR1 and CDR2: SGHAT, FQNNGV. The junction had 10 bases not matched to a gene; V was cut back by 10 bases and J by 7 bases. In DNA, the CDR3 is TGTGCCACCGCAACCGGGACAGCAAATTCACCCCTCCACTTT. Its translation is CATATGTANSPLHF.

This clone was counted a single time. The rearrangement links TRBV13 to TRBJ2-3; TRBD2 agrees at 8 bases. This CDR3 contains 16 residues. CDR1 is PRHDT, CDR2 FYEKMQ, per germline (reference sequence). J lost 3 bases, V lost 0 bases, and 5 bases had no gene match. The CDR3 nucleotides read TGTGCCAGCAGCTTAGGGCCTAGCGGGTTTACAGATACGCAGTATTTT. This codes for CASSLGPSGFTDTQYF.

The chain combines TRBV6-5 with TRBJ1-2, with D maybe TRBD1 (6 bases). Per germline, CDR1 MNHEY and CDR2 SVGAGI. This CDR3 comprises 14 residues. Trimming took 9 bases from V and 5 from J, leaving 19 bases between them. Written as DNA, the CDR3 is TGTGCCAGTCGACAAACAGGGATGGGTTATGGCTACACCTTC. It is translated as CASRQTGMGYGYTF.

The chain joins TRBV7-6 to TRBJ2-3, with TRBD2 identical over 8 bases. V lost 5 bases to trimming and J lost 1 base; unmatched junction nucleotides: 5. The germline CDR1 and CDR2 sequences are SGHVS and FNYEAQ. This CDR3 is built from 15 residues. The CDR3 coding sequence is TGTGCCAGCAGCCCCCGGGGGGGCCGCACAGATACGCAGTATTTT. It is translated as CASSPRGGRTDTQYF.

This sequence joins TRBV18 and TRBJ1-1; TRBD1 matches at 7 bases. CDR3 length: 12 residues. The germline CDR1 and CDR2 sequences are KGHSH and LQKENI. Trimming removed 4 bases from V and 8 bases from J; junction bases left unmatched: 4. CDR3 sequence reads: CASSRQGREAFF. CDR3 coding DNA: TGTGCCAGCTCACGACAGGGCCGGGAAGCTTTCTTT.

The chain has TRBV2 and TRBJ2-7; 16 nucleotides line up with TRBD2. This CDR3 region has 16 residues. The germline V gene has CDR1 SNHLY and CDR2 FYNNEI. V lost 8 bases and J lost 0; bases outside the gene matches: 4. CDR3 nucleotides: TGTGCCAGCTGGGGACTAGCGGGGGGGAACTCCTACGAGCAGTACTTC. It specifies CASWGLAGGNSYEQYF.

The CDR3 region is CASRTPSGRYNEQFF. The CDR3 DNA follows: TGTGCCAGCAGGACCCCTAGCGGGCGCTACAATGAGCAGTTCTTC. The V call is TRBV2, the J call TRBJ2-1; 8 bases match TRBD2. Germline V gene lookup returns CDR1 SNHLY and CDR2 FYNNEI. CDR3 length: 15 amino acids. Losses at the gene ends were 6 bases for V and 3 bases for J; bases not matched to a gene: 7.

The chain joins TRBV4-1 to TRBJ2-3; TRBD2 might be the D (7 bases). The CDR3 runs 16 residues. V was shortened by 4 bases and J by 0 bases, with 14 bases between the two germline ends. The germline V gene encodes CDR1 MGHRA and CDR2 YSYEKL. The CDR3 coding sequence is TGCGCCAGCAGCCGGGGGGCGGGAGCTAGCACAGATACGCAGTATTTT. Its translation is CASSRGAGASTDTQYF.

The gene calls are TRBV10-3 and TRBJ2-7; a possible D gene is TRBD2 (5 bases). V lost 3 bases and J lost 2, with 14 bases in between. From germline, CDR1 is ENHRY and CDR2 SYGVKD. The CDR3 runs 15 residues. In DNA, the CDR3 is TGTGCCATCAGTGAAATCCCCGGACTGACCTACGAGCAGTACTTC. The encoded protein is CAISEIPGLTYEQYF.

The chain carries TRBV5-1 and TRBJ1-6; no definite D call. CDR3 length: 15 residues. Deletions cut 4 bases from V and 8 bases from J, with 16 bases between. From germline, CDR1 is SGHRS and CDR2 YFSETQ. DNA of the CDR3: TGCGCCAGCAGCCCGGGTGCGGGGATTGATTCACCCCTCCACTTT. Encoded protein: CASSPGAGIDSPLHF.

The chain employs TRBV7-9 and TRBJ1-2; 10 positions agree with TRBD1. V gave up 7 bases and J gave up 8 bases; unmatched junction bases: 13. The CDR3 length is 15 residues. The germline gives CDR1 SEHNR, CDR2 FQNEAQ (reference sequence). The CDR3 sequence is CASNSLRDRGGGYTF. CDR3 nucleotide sequence: TGTGCCAGCAATAGTCTCCGGGACAGGGGAGGAGGCTACACCTTC. Together with reference TRBV7-9 and TRBJ1-2, the CDR3 gives the full variable domain: DTGVSQNPRHKITKRGQNVTFRCDPISEHNRLYWYRQTLGQGPEFLTYFQNEAQLEKSRLLSDRFSAERPKGSFSTLEIQRTEQGDSAMYLCASNSLRDRGGGYTFGSGTRLTVV.

The chain is built from TRBV7-8 and TRBJ2-7, with 10 nucleotides matching TRBD2. Per germline, CDR1 SGHVS and CDR2 FQNEAQ. The CDR3 is made up of 15 amino acids. Trimming cost V 2 bases and J 3 bases; bases outside gene matches: 4. The CDR3 is CASSLNLAGVYEQYF. In nucleotides, the CDR3 is TGTGCCAGCAGCTTAAACCTAGCGGGAGTCTACGAGCAGTACTTC. The entire variable domain, with the rest obtained from reference TRBV7-8 and TRBJ2-7, is as follows: GAGVSQSPRYKVAKRGQDVALRCDPISGHVSLFWYQQALGQGPEFLTYFQNEAQLDKSGLPSDRFFAERPEGSVSTLKIQRTQQEDSAVYLCASSLNLAGVYEQYFGPGTRLTVT.

The CDR3 region has the DNA TGTGCCGTCGAAAGACAGCTCCTCCGAAACACTGAAGCTTTCTTT. It encodes CAVERQLLRNTEAFF. The chain carries TRBV5-8 and TRBJ1-1; maybe TRBD1 (5 bases). This CDR3 has 15 residues. The V gene's germline CDR1 is SGHTS and CDR2 YDEGEE. The V gene lost 10 bases and the J gene lost 2 bases, with 21 bases spanning the gap. The entire variable domain, with the rest obtained from reference TRBV5-8 and TRBJ1-1, is as follows: EAGVTQSPTHLIKTRGQQATLRCSPISGHTSVYWYQQALGLGLQFLLWYDEGEERNRGNFPPRFSGRQFPNYSSELNVNALELEDSALYLCAVERQLLRNTEAFFGQGTRLTVV.

This chain uses TRBV11-2 with TRBJ2-7; 9 nucleotides match TRBD2. The CDR3 runs to 14 residues. The ends lost 8 bases at V and 4 bases at J; junction bases unmatched: 9. Germline lookup yields CDR1 SGHAT and CDR2 FQNNGV. The CDR3 bases are TGTGCCAGCGGTGAACTCGCGGGAGGGTACGAGCAGTACTTC. The encoded protein is CASGELAGGYEQYF. Full variable domain (rest looked up from reference TRBV11-2 and TRBJ2-7): EAGVAQSPRYKIIEKRQSVAFWCNPISGHATLYWYQQILGQGPKLLIQFQNNGVVDDSQLPKDRFSAERLKGVDSTLKIQPAKLEDSAVYLCASGELAGGYEQYFGPGTRLTVT.

This clone appeared a single time. The J gene is TRBJ2-3, the V gene TRBV6-1; 9 nucleotides line up with TRBD2. After removal of 6 bases from V and 2 bases from J, the junction contained 6 bases not matched to a gene. Germline CDR1 MNHNS, CDR2 SASEGT. The length of the CDR3 is 15 residues. CDR3 sequence reads: CASRSGLAHTDTQYF. CDR3 bases: TGTGCCAGCAGGTCGGGACTAGCCCACACAGATACGCAGTATTTT.

This clone was detected only once. V usage is TRBV7-3 and J usage is TRBJ2-5, with 8 bases lining up with TRBD2. Per the germline V gene, CDR1 is SGHTA and CDR2 is FQGTGA. After removal of 1 base from V and 6 bases from J, the junction contained 7 bases not matched to a gene. CDR3 length: 15 amino acids. The CDR3 here is CASSLSGGRGQTQYF. The CDR3 DNA follows: TGTGCCAGCAGCTTAAGCGGGGGGCGCGGGCAGACCCAGTACTTC.